These T cell receptor beta chains were read from a single sample in a study of blood T cell repertoires in COVID-19. This table comes from immunoSEQ multiplex PCR, and its TCRdb copy is limited to in-frame clones, with some not included. This table has roughly 80,000 clones, roughly four fifths appearing once. Sequenced material: peripheral blood. The source of these receptors is a human donor in a cohort sampled during active COVID-19. The CDR3 runs from the conserved cysteine through the conserved F or W. Fields, in order: D gene, J gene, clone size, V gene, CDR3 DNA, CDR3 protein. A D gene is named only where the DNA matches it firmly. Clone size is not always given. Where it is, it says once, few, many or a class for expanded clones.

NA TRBJ1-1 few TRBV5-1 TGCGCCAGCAGCACCTCAACAGGGTGGGAAACTGAAGCTTTCTTT CASSTSTGWETEAFF
TRBD2 TRBJ2-1 NA TRBV24-1 TGTGCCACCAGTGACCTGAGGGGGACTAGCGGGCTTAATGAGCAGTTCTTC CATSDLRGTSGLNEQFF
NA TRBJ1-6 NA TRBV15 TGTGCCACCAGCAGGTCGGGAGGGATTAATTCACCCCTCCACTTT CATSRSGGINSPLHF
TRBD1 TRBJ1-4 NA TRBV19 TGTGCCAGTAGGACAGGGAGGAATGAAAAACTGTTTTTT CASRTGRNEKLFF
NA TRBJ1-2 NA TRBV6-2/TRBV6-3 TGTGCCAGCAGTTACGCCGGGGAGGGCTATGGCTACACCTTC CASSYAGEGYGYTF
TRBD1 TRBJ1-3 NA TRBV7-6 TGTGCCAGCAGCTTAACCGGGACAGACTCTGGAAACACCATATATTTT CASSLTGTDSGNTIYF
TRBD2 TRBJ2-7 NA TRBV7-9 TGTGCCAGCAGCCACCGGCGGGAGGGCGGGGCCTACGAGCAGTACTTC CASSHRREGGAYEQYF
TRBD1 TRBJ2-5 NA TRBV14 TGTGCCAGCAGCGAGCGGACAGGTCAAGAGACCCAGTACTTC CASSERTGQETQYF
NA TRBJ1-6 NA TRBV5-1 TGCGCCAGCAGCTTGGAACAGATGCCGCCCCTCCACTTT CASSLEQMPPLHF
NA TRBJ2-7 NA TRBV6-1 TGTGCCAGCAGTGAAGCGCTTTCCGGGTCTCTGGCCGAGCAGTACTTC CASSEALSGSLAEQYF
TRBD2 TRBJ2-5 NA TRBV29-1 TGCAGCGTTGAACCAGCGGGGGGGATCCAAGAGACCCAGTACTTC CSVEPAGGIQETQYF
NA TRBJ1-4 NA TRBV10-3 TGTGCCACCCTGGCCAGGGTAGGTGAAAAACTGTTTTTT CATLARVGEKLFF
NA TRBJ1-3 NA TRBV19 TGTGCCAGTAGAACAGACAGCCTTGGAAACACCATATATTTT CASRTDSLGNTIYF
NA TRBJ2-2 few TRBV19 TGTGCCAGTAGTATAGCACAGGATGGGGCCGGGGAGCTGTTTTTT CASSIAQDGAGELFF
NA TRBJ2-2 NA TRBV6-5 TGTGCCAGCAGTATTCCGACAGGGAACACCGGGGAGCTGTTTTTT CASSIPTGNTGELFF
TRBD2 TRBJ2-1 NA TRBV11-2 TGTGCCAGCAGCGTGACTAGCGGGGGGTACAATGAGCAGTTCTTC CASSVTSGGYNEQFF
NA TRBJ2-3 NA TRBV7-3 TGTGCCAGCAGCGCCGGAGGGTCGGATACGCAGTATTTT CASSAGGSDTQYF
NA TRBJ1-5 many TRBV10-1 TGCGCCAGCAGTGAGTGGGGGGGACCCCAGCATTTT CASSEWGGPQHF
NA TRBJ2-1 NA TRBV6-5 TGTGCCAGCAGTTCCGACTCCCTAGCTGGGAAGTTCTTC CASSSDSLAGKFF
TRBD1 TRBJ2-7 NA TRBV5-5 TGTGCCAGCAGCTTGTTAGGACAGGGCTACGAGCAGTACTTC CASSLLGQGYEQYF
TRBD1 TRBJ1-2 NA TRBV19 TGTGCCACCAGACAGGGGGCAGACTATGGCTACACCTTC CATRQGADYGYTF
TRBD1 TRBJ1-2 NA TRBV19 TGTGCCAGTAGTGGTGACAGGGGGCGAAGCTATGGCTACACCTTC CASSGDRGRSYGYTF
NA TRBJ2-7 NA TRBV20-1 TGCAGTGCTAGTTGGGACAACTACGAGCAGTACTTC CSASWDNYEQYF
TRBD1 TRBJ2-1 NA TRBV7-7 TGTGCCAGCAGCTCGAGCCCGTCAGGGGGAAATGAGCAGTTCTTC CASSSSPSGGNEQFF
NA TRBJ2-7 NA TRBV28 TGTGCCAGCAGTTTTCGGGGGGCTGGGGAGCAGTACTTC CASSFRGAGEQYF
NA TRBJ2-1 NA TRBV5-1 TGCGCCAGCAGCTTGGACTTACTCCCCCCCTACAATGAGCAGTTCTTC CASSLDLLPPYNEQFF
NA TRBJ2-7 once TRBV2 TGTGCCAGCACGGGCGGGGACCTCTACGAGCAGTACTTC CASTGGDLYEQYF
TRBD1 TRBJ1-1 NA TRBV2 TGTGCCAGCACAGGGCACAGGGGGATGAACACTGAAGCTTTCTTT CASTGHRGMNTEAFF
NA TRBJ1-2 NA TRBV28 TGTGCCAGCACTTCTTCTCCGGGCGGGGACTATGGCTACACCTTC CASTSSPGGDYGYTF
TRBD1 TRBJ1-4 once TRBV7-9 TGTGCCAGCAACCGGGACAGGGGGGTTGGTACTAATGAAAAACTGTTTTTT CASNRDRGVGTNEKLFF
NA TRBJ1-3 NA TRBV13 TGTGCCAGCAGCTTAGGCCTTAGGAGCTCTGGAAACACCATATATTTT CASSLGLRSSGNTIYF
NA TRBJ2-1 NA TRBV7-8 TGTGCCAGCAGCCCCGTTAGCTCCTACAATGAGCAGTTCTTC CASSPVSSYNEQFF
NA TRBJ2-7 NA TRBV12-5 TGTGCTAGTGTTCCCACGGGAAGTGCCTACGAGCAGTACTTC CASVPTGSAYEQYF
TRBD1 TRBJ1-5 NA TRBV28 TGTGCCAGCAGACAAGGGACAGGGGGCCTTCAGCCCCAGCATTTT CASRQGTGGLQPQHF
NA TRBJ1-1 NA TRBV7-2 TGTGCCAGCAGCTTAAATAAGAGGTCTGAAGCTTTCTTT CASSLNKRSEAFF
TRBD1 TRBJ1-2 few TRBV4-1 TGCGCCAGCAGCCAAGGACAGGGTCAAATAGCTAACTATGGCTACACCTTC CASSQGQGQIANYGYTF
NA TRBJ2-3 NA TRBV7-3 TGTGCCAGCAGCTTAATGGCGGGGAGCACAGATACGCAGTATTTT CASSLMAGSTDTQYF
NA TRBJ2-7 NA TRBV3-1/TRBV3-2 TGTGCCAGCAGCCATCTAGCCGGGAACCCCTACGAGCAGTACTTC CASSHLAGNPYEQYF
TRBD1 TRBJ2-1 NA TRBV5-1 TGCGCCAGCAGCTTGGATGGACAGGGGAATCACAATGAGCAGTTCTTC CASSLDGQGNHNEQFF
TRBD1 TRBJ1-6 NA TRBV9 TGTGCCAGCAGCGCCCCGCCTCGACAGGGGGCCAGATTTTATAATTCACCCCTCCACTTT CASSAPPRQGARFYNSPLHF
TRBD2 TRBJ2-3 NA TRBV14 TGTGCCAGCAGCCAAGAAGGGCGGGGGGGCGTCCCCGGCACAGATACGCAGTATTTT CASSQEGRGGVPGTDTQYF
TRBD1 TRBJ2-3 NA TRBV5-6 TGTGCCAGCAGCTTGGCCTTTGGGACAGGGAGCACAGATACGCAGTATTTT CASSLAFGTGSTDTQYF
NA TRBJ2-7 NA TRBV30 TGTGCCTGGAGGGAGAGATACGAGCAGTACTTC CAWRERYEQYF
NA TRBJ1-2 NA TRBV18 TGTGCCAGCTCTAAGGGGGCTAACTATGGCTACACCTTC CASSKGANYGYTF
TRBD1 TRBJ1-6 NA TRBV5-1 TGCGCCAGCAGCTTGCCAGGGGGCAATTCACCCCTCCACTTT CASSLPGGNSPLHF
NA TRBJ2-7 few TRBV21-1 TGTGCCAGCAGCACATTTCCGGGACAGGGGGCTTACGAGCAGTACTTC CASSTFPGQGAYEQYF
NA TRBJ2-1 NA TRBV9 TGTGCCAGCAGCGTGGCCGAGGGCGGTAGAACAGGGAGGGGGAATGAGCAGTTCTTC CASSVAEGGRTGRGNEQFF
TRBD2 TRBJ2-1 once TRBV28 TGTGCCAGCACCGACGGGGGGGAAAACAATGAGCAGTTCTTC CASTDGGENNEQFF
NA TRBJ2-7 NA TRBV27 TGTGCCAGCAGCTTGACTTCTTCCCCCACCTACGAGCAGTACTTC CASSLTSSPTYEQYF
TRBD1 TRBJ2-2 NA TRBV19 TGTGCCAGTAGTATAAACAGGGGGCGCAGCGGGGAGCTGTTTTTT CASSINRGRSGELFF
TRBD1 TRBJ2-5 NA TRBV19 TGTGCCAGTAGCGGACAGGCCTTAGGTGAGACCCAGTACTTC CASSGQALGETQYF
TRBD1 TRBJ1-2 NA TRBV6-5 TGTGCCAGCAGTTTGACAGGGGTACCGACCTATGGCTACACCTTC CASSLTGVPTYGYTF
TRBD1 TRBJ2-1 once TRBV11-2 TGTGCCAGCAGCTTAGTAAGGGGGCCTAACAATGAGCAGTTCTTC CASSLVRGPNNEQFF
NA TRBJ2-7 few TRBV12-3/TRBV12-4 TGTGCCAGCAGCCGGCGGGGAGACTACGAGCAGTACTTC CASSRRGDYEQYF
TRBD2 TRBJ2-7 NA TRBV5-4 TGTGCCAGCAGCTCTAAGGGGGCGGGAGGGCCGGCCTACGAGCAGTACTTC CASSSKGAGGPAYEQYF
NA TRBJ2-5 NA TRBV2 TGTGCCAGCAGTGTATCTCGGGAGACCCAGTACTTC CASSVSRETQYF
TRBD1 TRBJ1-2 NA TRBV18 TGTGCCAGCTCACACGACAGGGAGTCCCATGGCTACACCTTC CASSHDRESHGYTF